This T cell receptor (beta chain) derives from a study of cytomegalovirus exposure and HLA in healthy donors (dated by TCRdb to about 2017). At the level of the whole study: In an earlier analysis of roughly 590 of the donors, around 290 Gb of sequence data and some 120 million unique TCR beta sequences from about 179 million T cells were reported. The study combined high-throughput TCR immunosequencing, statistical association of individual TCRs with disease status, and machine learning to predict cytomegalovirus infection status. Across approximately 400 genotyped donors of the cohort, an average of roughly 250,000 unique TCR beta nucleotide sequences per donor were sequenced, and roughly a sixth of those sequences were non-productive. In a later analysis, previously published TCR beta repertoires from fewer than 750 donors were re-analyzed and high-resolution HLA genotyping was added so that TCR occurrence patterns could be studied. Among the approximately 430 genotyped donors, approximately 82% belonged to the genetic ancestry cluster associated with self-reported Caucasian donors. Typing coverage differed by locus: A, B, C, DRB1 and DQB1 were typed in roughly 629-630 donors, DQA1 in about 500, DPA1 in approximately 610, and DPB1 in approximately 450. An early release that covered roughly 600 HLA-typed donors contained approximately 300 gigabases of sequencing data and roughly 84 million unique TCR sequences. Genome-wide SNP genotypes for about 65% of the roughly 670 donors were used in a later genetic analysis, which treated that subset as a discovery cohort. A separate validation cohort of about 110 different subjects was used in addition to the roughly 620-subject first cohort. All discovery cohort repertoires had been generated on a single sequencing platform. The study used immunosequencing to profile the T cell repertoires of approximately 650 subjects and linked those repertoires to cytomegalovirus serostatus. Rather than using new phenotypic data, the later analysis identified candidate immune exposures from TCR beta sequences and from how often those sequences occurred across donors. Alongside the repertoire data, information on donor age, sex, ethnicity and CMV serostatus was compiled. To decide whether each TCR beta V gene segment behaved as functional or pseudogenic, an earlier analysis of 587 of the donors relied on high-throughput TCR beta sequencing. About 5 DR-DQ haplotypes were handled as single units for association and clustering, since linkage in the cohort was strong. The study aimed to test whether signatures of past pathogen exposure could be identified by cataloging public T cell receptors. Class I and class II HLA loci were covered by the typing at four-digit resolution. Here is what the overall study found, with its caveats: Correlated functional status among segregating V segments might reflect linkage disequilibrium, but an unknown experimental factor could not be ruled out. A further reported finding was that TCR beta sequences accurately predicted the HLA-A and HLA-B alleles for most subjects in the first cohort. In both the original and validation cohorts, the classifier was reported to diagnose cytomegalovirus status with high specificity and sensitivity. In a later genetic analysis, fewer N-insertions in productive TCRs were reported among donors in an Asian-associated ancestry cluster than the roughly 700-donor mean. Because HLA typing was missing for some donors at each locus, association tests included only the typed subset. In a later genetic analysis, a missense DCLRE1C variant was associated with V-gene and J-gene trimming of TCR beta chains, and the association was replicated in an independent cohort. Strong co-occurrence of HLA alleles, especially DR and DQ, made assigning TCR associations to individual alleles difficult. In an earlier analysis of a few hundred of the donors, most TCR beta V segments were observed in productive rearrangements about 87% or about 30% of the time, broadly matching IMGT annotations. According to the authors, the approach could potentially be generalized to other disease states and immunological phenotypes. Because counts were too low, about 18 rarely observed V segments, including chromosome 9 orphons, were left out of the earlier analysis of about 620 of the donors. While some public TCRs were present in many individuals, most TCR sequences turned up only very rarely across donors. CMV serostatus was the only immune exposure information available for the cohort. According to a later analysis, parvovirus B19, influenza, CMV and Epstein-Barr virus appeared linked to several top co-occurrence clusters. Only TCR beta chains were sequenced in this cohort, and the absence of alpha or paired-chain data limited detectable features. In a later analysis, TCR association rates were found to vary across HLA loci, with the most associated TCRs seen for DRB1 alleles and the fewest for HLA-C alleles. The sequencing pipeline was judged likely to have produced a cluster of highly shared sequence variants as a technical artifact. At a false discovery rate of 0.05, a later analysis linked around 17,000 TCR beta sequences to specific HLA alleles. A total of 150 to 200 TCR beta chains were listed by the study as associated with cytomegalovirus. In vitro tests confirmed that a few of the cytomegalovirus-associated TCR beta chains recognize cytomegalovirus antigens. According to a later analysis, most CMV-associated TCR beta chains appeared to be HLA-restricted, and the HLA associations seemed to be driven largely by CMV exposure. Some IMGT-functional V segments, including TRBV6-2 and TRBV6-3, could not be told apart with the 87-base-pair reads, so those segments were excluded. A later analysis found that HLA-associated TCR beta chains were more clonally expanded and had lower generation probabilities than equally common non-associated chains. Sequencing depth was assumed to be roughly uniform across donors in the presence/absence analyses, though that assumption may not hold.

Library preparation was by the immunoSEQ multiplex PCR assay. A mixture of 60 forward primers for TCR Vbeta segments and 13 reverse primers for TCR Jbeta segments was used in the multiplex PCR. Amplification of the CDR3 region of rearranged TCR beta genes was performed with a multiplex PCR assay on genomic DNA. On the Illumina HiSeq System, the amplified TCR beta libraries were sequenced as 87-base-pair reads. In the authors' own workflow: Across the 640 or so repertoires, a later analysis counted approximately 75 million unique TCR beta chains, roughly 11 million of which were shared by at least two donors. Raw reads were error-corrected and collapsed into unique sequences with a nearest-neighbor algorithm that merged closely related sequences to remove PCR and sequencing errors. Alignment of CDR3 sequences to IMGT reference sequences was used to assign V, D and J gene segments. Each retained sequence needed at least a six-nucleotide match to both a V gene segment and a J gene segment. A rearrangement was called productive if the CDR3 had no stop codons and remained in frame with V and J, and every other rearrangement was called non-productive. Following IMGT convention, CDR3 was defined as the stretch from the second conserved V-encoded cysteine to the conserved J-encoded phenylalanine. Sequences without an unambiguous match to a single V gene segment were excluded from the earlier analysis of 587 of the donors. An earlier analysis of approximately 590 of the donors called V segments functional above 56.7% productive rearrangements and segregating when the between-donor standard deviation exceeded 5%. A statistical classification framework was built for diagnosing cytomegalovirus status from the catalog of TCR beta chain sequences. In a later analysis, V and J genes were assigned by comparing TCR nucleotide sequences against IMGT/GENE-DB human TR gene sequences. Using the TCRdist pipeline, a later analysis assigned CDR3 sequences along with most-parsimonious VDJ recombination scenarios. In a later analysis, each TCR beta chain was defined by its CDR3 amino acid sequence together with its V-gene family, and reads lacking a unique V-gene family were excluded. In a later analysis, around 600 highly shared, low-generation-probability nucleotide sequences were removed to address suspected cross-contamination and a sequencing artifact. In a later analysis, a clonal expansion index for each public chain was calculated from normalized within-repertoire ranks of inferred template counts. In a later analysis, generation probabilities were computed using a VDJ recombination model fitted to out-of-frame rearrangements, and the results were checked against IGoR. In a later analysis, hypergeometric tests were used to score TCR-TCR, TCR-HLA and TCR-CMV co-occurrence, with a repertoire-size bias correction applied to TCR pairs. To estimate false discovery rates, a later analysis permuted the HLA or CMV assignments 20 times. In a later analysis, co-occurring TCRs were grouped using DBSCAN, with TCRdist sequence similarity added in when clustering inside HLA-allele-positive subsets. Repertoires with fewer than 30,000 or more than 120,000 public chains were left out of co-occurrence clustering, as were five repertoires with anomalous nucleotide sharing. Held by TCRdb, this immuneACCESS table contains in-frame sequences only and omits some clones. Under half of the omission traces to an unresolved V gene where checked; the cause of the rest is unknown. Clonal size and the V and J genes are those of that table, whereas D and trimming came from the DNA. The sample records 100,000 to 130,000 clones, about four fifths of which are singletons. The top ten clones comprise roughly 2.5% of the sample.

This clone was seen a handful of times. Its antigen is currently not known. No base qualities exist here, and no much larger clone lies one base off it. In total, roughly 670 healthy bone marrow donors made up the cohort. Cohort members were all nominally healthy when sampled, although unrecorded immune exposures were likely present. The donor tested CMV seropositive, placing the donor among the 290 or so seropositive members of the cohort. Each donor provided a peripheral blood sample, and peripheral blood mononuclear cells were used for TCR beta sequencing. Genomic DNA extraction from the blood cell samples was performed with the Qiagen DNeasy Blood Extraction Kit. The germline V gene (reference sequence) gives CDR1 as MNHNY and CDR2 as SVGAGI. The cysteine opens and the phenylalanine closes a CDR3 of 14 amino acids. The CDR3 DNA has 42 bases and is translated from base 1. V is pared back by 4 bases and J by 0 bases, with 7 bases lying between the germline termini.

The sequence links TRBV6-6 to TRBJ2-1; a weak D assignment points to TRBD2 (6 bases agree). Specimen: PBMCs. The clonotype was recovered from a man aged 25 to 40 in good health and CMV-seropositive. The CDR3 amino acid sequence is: CASSSGSSYNEQFF. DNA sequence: TGTGCCAGCAGTTCCGGGAGCTCCTACAATGAGCAGTTCTTC.